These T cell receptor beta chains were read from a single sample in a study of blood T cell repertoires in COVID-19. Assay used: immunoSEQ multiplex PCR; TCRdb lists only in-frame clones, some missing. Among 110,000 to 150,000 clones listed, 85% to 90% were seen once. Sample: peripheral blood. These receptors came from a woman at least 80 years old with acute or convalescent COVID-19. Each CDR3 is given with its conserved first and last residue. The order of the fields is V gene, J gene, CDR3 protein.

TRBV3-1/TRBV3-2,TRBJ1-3,CASRSGTDSGNTIYF
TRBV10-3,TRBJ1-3,CAISESPGKGSGNTIYF
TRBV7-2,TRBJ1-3,CASSLGGGGSGNTIYF
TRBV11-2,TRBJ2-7,CASSPRTSGGNYEQYF
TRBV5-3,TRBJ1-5,CARSTRTQVYSNQPQHF
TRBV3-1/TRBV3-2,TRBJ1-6,CASSQIEGALNSPLHF
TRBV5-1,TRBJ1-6,CASSLGGDANNSPLHF
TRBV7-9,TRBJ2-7,CASSLARPTDEQYF
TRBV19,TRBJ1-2,CASSIGVRVRDSAPFGGYTF
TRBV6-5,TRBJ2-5,CASSTGLAGVETQYF
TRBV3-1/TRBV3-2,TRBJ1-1,CASSQDDRQREAFF
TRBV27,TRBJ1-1,CASSRQGFWGTEAFF
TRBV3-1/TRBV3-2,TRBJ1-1,CASSQEWGRGTEAFF
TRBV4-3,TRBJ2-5,CASSQLFAGQETQYF
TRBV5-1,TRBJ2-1,CATALLRGYEQFF
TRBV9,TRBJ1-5,CASSVDPLDQPQHF
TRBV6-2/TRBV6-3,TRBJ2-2,CASSYSGQPSGELFF
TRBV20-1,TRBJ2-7,CSASVASVHEQYF
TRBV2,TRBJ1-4,CASSDGQGAFNEKLFF
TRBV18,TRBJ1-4,CASSASTGQTNEKLFF
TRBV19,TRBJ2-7,CASSILGGSYEQYF
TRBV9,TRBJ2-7,CASSKLGQGSGEQYF
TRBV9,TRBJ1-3,CASSVGVGEGAASGNTIYF
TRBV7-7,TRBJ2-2,CASSPGHNTGELFF
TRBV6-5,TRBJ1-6,CASSYERREESPLHF
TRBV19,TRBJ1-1,CASTRAGNTEAFF
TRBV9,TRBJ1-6,CASSVVGTGNSPLHF
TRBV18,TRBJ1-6,CASSPRDPRPLHF
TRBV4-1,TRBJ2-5,CASSRQTSSGGAEETQYF
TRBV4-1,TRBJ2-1,CASSRSGQGPYNEQFF
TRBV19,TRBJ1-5,CASSMISGGNQPQHF
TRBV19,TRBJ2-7,CASSIPGVSYEQYF